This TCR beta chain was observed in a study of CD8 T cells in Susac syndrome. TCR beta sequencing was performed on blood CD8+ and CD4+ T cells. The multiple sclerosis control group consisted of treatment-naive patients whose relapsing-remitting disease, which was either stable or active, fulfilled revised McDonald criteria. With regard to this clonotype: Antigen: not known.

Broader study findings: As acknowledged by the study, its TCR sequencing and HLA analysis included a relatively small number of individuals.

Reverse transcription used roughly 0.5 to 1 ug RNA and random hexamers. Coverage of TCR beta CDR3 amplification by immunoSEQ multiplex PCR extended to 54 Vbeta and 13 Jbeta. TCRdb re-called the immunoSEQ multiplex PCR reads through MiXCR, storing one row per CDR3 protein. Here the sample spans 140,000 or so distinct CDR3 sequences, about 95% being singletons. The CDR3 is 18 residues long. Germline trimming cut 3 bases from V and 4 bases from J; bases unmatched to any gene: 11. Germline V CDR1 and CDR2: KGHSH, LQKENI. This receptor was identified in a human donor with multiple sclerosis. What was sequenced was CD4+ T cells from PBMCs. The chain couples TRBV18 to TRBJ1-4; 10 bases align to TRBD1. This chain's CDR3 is CASSPTTGGAGINEKLFF. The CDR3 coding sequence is TGTGCCAGCTCACCCACGACAGGGGGCGCGGGGATTAATGAAAAACTGTTTTTT. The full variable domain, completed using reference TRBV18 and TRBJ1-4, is NAGVMQNPRHLVRRRGQEARLRCSPMKGHSHVYWYRQLPEEGLKFMVYLQKENIIDESGMPKERFSAEFPKEGPSILRIQQVVRGDSAAYFCASSPTTGGAGINEKLFFGSGTQLSVL.